This TCR beta chain was profiled in a study of blood T cell repertoires in COVID-19 (dated by TCRdb to about 2020). Describing the broader study: Samples covering the acute and convalescent phases of COVID-19 were provided by collaborators in the United States, Italy and Spain. The prospective study material was composed of cDNA or gDNA derived from T cells, B-cell-depleted T cells, or PBMCs. The dataset comprised deeply sampled blood TCRbeta repertoires from subjects exposed to, actively infected with, or recovered from COVID-19. The repertoires were released in a freely available public database meant as a resource for research on the immune response to SARS-CoV-2. The samples were drawn from the first 160 participants of the ongoing ImmuneRACE study and from under 1,500 subjects provided by 6 global collaborators. A de-identified subject ID, COVID-19 status, age in years and sex were almost always included in the sample metadata. Where available, HLA class I and class II types were taken from metadata supplied by the sample provider and were not determined by assay-based typing. Summary of the overall study and its limitations: Clinical and demographic metadata were provided uncurated, with the amount varying by source and participant.

In regard to this clone: Its antigen is still unknown. Per-nucleotide qualities are absent, and no much larger clonotype sits a single base away.

Whole blood was collected in K2EDTA tubes by collaborating institutions according to the institutions' own protocols. For TCRbeta analysis, collaborator samples were shipped as frozen whole blood, as isolated PBMCs, or as DNA extracted from either sample type. The CDR3 holds 14 amino acids from the cysteine to the phenylalanine. The kept DNA is CDR3 alone, 42 bases in frame from the first base. Germline trimming amounts to 3 bases on V and 8 bases on J, with 5 as the count of junction bases outside the gene matches. The germline V gene encodes CDR1 PRHDT and CDR2 FYEKMQ (reference sequence). The immunoSEQ Assay, a bias-controlled multiplex PCR, was used to amplify TCRbeta CDR3 regions from genomic DNA. Per the authors' processing: The number of nucleated cells in each sample was estimated from the amplification of reference gene primers within the assay. Sequence reads were collapsed and filtered to measure the absolute abundance of every unique TCRbeta CDR3 rearrangement. Productive Simpson clonality was computed per sample as the square root of Simpson's diversity index over productive rearrangements. TCRdb's version of the immuneACCESS table is confined to in-frame rearrangements and falls short of the full clone set. An unresolved V gene accounts for under half of the shortfall where checked; the remainder is of unknown origin. V and J calls and clone size come straight from that table; D and trimming were deduced from the DNA. This sample holds around 220,000 clones; approximately 84% were observed only once. Over 1.5% of the sample is held by the ten biggest clonotypes.

The sequenced sample was peripheral blood. The sequence came from a man aged 40-49 years with active or convalescent COVID-19. The chain joins TRBV13 to TRBJ2-1, and TRBD1 matches 9 of the central bases. The sequenced DNA: TGTGCCAGCAGCTTGGACAGGGGTGAGGATGAGCAGTTCTTC. This is translated as CASSLDRGEDEQFF.